This TCR beta chain was documented in a study of somatic mutations in cytotoxic T cells in rheumatoid arthritis. Across the whole study: Before any treatment began, 30 to 35 ml EDTA peripheral blood was collected from patients right after diagnosis.

Researchers isolated CD4+ and CD8+ cells by positive magnetic bead selection and then checked their purity by flow cytometry. This clone came up a few times. This table comes from immunoSEQ multiplex PCR, and its TCRdb copy is limited to in-frame clones, with some not included. The sample has about 6,300 clones; roughly 80% are singletons. This TCR was recovered from a woman in her seventies with rheumatoid arthritis. Sequencing used CD8+ T cells sorted from blood, obtained at a follow-up visit.

DNA for the CDR3: TGTGCCAGCAGCCCGACAGGGGAGGCTTCACCCCTCCACTTT. Translation: CASSPTGEASPLHF. This chain uses TRBV7-6 with TRBJ1-6; 8 bases map to TRBD1. Trimming cost V 5 bases and J 9 bases; bases outside gene matches: 6. This CDR3 is 14 amino acids long. Looked up from germline, CDR1 is SGHVS and CDR2 is FNYEAQ.